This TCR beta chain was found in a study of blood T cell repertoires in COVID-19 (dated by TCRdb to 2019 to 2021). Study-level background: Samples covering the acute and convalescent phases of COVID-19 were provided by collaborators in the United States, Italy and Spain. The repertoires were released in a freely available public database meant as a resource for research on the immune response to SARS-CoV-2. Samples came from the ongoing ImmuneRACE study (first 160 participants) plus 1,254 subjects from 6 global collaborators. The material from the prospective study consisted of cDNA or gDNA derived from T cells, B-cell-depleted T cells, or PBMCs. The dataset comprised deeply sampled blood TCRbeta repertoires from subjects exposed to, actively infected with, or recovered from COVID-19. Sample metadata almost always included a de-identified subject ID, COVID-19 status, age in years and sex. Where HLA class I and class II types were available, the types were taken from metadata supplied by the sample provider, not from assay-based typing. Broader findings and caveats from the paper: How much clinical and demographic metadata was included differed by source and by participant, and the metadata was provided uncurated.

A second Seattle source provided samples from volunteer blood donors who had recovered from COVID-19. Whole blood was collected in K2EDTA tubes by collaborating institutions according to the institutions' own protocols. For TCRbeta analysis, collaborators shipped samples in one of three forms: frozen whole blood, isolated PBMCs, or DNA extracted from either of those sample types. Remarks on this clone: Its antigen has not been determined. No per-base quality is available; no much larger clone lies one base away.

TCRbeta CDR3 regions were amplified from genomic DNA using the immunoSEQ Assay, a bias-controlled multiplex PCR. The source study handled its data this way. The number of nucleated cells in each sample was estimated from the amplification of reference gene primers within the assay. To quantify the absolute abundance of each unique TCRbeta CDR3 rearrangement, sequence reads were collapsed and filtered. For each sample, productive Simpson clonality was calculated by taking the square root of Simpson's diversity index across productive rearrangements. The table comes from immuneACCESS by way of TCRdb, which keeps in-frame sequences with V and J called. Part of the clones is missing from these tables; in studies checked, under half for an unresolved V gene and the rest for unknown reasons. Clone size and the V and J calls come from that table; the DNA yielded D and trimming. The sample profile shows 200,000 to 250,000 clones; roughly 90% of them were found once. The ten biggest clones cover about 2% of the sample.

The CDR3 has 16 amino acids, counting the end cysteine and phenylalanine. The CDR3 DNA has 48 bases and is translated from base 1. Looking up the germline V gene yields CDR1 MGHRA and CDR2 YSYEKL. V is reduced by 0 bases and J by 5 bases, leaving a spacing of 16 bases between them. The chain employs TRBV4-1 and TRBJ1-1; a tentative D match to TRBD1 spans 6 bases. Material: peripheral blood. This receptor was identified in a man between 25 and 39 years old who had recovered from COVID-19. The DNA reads TGCGCCAGCAGCCAAGATCACAGGGCCCCGAGGACTGAAGCTTTCTTT. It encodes CASSQDHRAPRTEAFF.